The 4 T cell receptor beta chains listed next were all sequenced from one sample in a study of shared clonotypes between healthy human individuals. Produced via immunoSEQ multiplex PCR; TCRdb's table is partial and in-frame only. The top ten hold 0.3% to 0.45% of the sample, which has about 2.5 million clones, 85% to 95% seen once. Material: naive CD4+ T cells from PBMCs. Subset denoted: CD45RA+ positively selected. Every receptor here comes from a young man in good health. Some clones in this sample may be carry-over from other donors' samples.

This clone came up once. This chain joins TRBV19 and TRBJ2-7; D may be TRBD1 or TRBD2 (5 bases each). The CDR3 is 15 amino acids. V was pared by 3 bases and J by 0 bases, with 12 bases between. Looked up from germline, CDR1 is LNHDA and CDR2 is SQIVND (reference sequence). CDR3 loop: CASSIAGTNSYEQYF. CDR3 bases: TGTGCCAGTAGTATCGCCGGGACGAACTCCTACGAGCAGTACTTC.

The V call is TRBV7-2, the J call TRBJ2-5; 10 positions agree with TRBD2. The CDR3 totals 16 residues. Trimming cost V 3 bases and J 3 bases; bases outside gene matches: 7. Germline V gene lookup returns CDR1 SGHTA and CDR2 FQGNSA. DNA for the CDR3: TGTGCCAGCAGCTTTAACCCAGGACTAGCGGAAGAGACCCAGTACTTC. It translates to CASSFNPGLAEETQYF.

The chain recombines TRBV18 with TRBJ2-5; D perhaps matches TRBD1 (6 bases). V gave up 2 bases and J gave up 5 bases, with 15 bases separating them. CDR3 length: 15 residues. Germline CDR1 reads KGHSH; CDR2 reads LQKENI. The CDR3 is CASSPSAGVRETQYF. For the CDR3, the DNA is TGTGCCAGCTCACCATCGGCAGGGGTACGGGAGACCCAGTACTTC. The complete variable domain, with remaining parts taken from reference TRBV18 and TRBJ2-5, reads NAGVMQNPRHLVRRRGQEARLRCSPMKGHSHVYWYRQLPEEGLKFMVYLQKENIIDESGMPKERFSAEFPKEGPSILRIQQVVRGDSAAYFCASSPSAGVRETQYFGPGTRLLVL.

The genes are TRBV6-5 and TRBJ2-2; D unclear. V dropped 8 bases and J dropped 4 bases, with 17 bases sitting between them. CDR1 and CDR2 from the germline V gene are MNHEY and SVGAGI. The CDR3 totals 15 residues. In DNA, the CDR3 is TGTGCCAGCCAAAGGCCTATGATGGGCACCGGGGAGCTGTTTTTT. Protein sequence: CASQRPMMGTGELFF.